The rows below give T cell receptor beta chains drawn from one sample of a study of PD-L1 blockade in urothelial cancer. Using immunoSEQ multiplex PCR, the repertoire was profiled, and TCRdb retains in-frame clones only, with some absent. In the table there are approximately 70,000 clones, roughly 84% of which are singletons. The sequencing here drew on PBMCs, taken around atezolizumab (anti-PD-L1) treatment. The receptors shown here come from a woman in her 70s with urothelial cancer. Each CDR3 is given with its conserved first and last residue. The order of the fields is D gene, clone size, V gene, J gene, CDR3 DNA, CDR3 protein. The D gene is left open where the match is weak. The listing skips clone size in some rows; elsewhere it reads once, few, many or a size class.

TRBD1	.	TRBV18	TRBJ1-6	TGTGCCAGCTCAGGACAGGGAGAAGATAATTCACCCCTCCACTTT	CASSGQGEDNSPLHF
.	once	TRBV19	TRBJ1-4	TGTGCCAGTAGCGGGTCCCGCGGGGAAAAACTGTTTTTT	CASSGSRGEKLFF
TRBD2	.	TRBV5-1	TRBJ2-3	TGCGCCAGCAGCACCCCACCGGGACAGGCTAGCGGGAGCAGCACAGATACGCAGTATTTT	CASSTPPGQASGSSTDTQYF
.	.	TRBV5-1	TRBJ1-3	TGCGCCAGCAGCTTCGGCGACAACGGAAACACCATATATTTT	CASSFGDNGNTIYF
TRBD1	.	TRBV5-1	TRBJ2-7	TGCGCCAGCAGCCGGGACAGACTCTACGAGCAGTACTTC	CASSRDRLYEQYF
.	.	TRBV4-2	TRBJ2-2	TGTGCCAGCAGCCAAGCCCTCGGACGGGGGAACACCGGGGAGCTGTTTTTT	CASSQALGRGNTGELFF
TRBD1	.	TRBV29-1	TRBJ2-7	TGCAGCGGCAGATCAGAGGGGGCGATCCGACACGTCTCCTACGAGCAGTACTTC	CSGRSEGAIRHVSYEQYF
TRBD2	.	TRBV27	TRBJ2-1	TGTGCAACCCGGCGGGGCAGGGAGGGTGGCAATGAGCAGTTCTTC	CATRRGREGGNEQFF
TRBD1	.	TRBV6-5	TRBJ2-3	TGTGCCAGCAGCCGTGGGACAGGAGCCACAGATACGCAGTATTTT	CASSRGTGATDTQYF
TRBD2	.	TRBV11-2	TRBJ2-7	TGTGCCAGCAGCTTAGCATCTAGCGGCCACGAGCAGTACTTC	CASSLASSGHEQYF
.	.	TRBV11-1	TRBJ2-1	TGTGCCAGCACCCCAGTCCGGCGGGGTGAGCAGTTCTTC	CASTPVRRGEQFF
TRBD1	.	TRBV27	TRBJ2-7	TGTGCCAGCAGTTTAGCCTACGGGACAGAAGAAGCCTACGAGCAGTACTTC	CASSLAYGTEEAYEQYF